The 18 T cell receptor beta chains in this list originate from one sample, sequenced in a study of response to subunit inactivated influenza vaccine. TCRdb independently ran MiXCR on the RT-PCR reads; one entry per CDR3 protein. Of about 620,000 distinct CDR3 sequences listed, about 11% are singletons. Sequences were derived from PBMCs from blood, sampled on the day of vaccination. The receptors were gathered from a man aged 45-65 years who received an inactivated influenza vaccine.

The gene calls are TRBV4-2 and TRBJ2-3; D is possibly TRBD2 (6 bases). Germline CDR1 and CDR2: LGHNA and YNFKEQ. V lost 0 bases and J lost 2, with 12 bases in between. The CDR3 is 16 residues long. The CDR3 bases are TGTGCCAGCAGCCAAGAATGGCGGGAACCCACAGATACGCAGTATTTT. Translating gives CASSQEWREPTDTQYF.

This clonotype was recorded a few times. This chain uses TRBV10-3 with TRBJ2-5; 12 bases match TRBD1. The germline CDR1 and CDR2 sequences are ENHRY and SYGVKD. The CDR3 is 14 amino acids. The V segment lost 6 bases and the J segment 5 bases; nucleotides outside the gene matches: 4. CDR3 nucleotides: TGTGCCATCAGGAGGGACAGGGGGCACGAGACCCAGTACTTC. It yields the protein CAIRRDRGHETQYF.

V and J are TRBV2 and TRBJ2-2; 12 positions agree with TRBD1. Germline V CDR1 and CDR2: SNHLY, FYNNEI. This CDR3 has 14 amino acids. V dropped 6 bases and J dropped 6; count of bases not matched to a gene: 2. In DNA form, the CDR3 reads TGTGCCAGCAGGCGGGACAGGGGGCCCGGGGAGCTGTTTTTT. Its protein product is CASRRDRGPGELFF. Full variable domain (outside the CDR3, taken from reference TRBV2 and TRBJ2-2): EPEVTQTPSHQVTQMGQEVILRCVPISNHLYFYWYRQILGQKVEFLVSFYNNEISEKSEIFDDQFSVERPDGSNFTLKIRSTKLEDSAMYFCASRRDRGPGELFFGEGSRLTVL.

The V call is TRBV18, the J call TRBJ1-1; D ambiguous. The CDR3 has 17 residues. Germline values: CDR1 KGHSH, CDR2 LQKENI. V lost 2 bases, J lost 7 bases, and 23 bases lay in between. The CDR3 here is CASSPYRRAAEHSEAFF. CDR3 coding DNA: TGTGCCAGCTCACCATACCGAAGGGCAGCCGAACATAGTGAAGCTTTCTTT.

The table lists this clonotype with a few counts. This chain links TRBV5-5 with TRBJ2-4; 8 bases line up with TRBD1. V gave up 4 bases and J gave up 4 bases; unmatched junction bases: 10. Germline-derived CDR1 and CDR2 are SGHKS and YYEKEE (reference sequence). This CDR3 region has 16 residues. The CDR3 loop reads CASSLGQGSLKNIQYF. CDR3 nucleotide sequence: TGTGCCAGCAGCCTAGGACAGGGCAGCCTAAAAAACATTCAGTACTTC.

This clonotype was counted only a few times. The chain is built from TRBV9 and TRBJ2-2; the match to TRBD2 covers 9 bases. Germline trimming cut 4 bases from V and 4 bases from J; bases unmatched to any gene: 8. Germline V CDR1 and CDR2: SGDLS, YYNGEE. The CDR3 runs to 16 residues. The CDR3 spells CASSLRAGGGTGELFF. The CDR3 DNA is TGTGCCAGCAGCCTAAGAGCGGGGGGCGGCACCGGGGAGCTGTTTTTT.

This clonotype has a handful of counts. This sequence joins TRBV20-1 and TRBJ2-1, with 8 bases fitting TRBD2. The CDR3 spans 22 residues. Germline V CDR1 and CDR2: DFQATT, SNEGSKA (reference sequence). The J segment lost 0 bases and the V segment lost 0 bases, leaving 22 bases of the junction unmatched. The CDR3 DNA reads TGCAGTGCTAGAGACCAGGCCGCAATAGCGGGAACCCTAGGAAGCTCCTACAATGAGCAGTTCTTC. Amino acid sequence: CSARDQAAIAGTLGSSYNEQFF.

The chain employs TRBV5-1 and TRBJ2-7; D not resolved. The CDR3 has 15 residues. Trimming pared 1 base from V and 2 bases from J, leaving 13 bases between. Germline CDR1 is SGHRS and CDR2 is YFSETQ. CDR3 protein: CASSLRPGKTYEQYF. Written as DNA, the CDR3 is TGCGCCAGCAGCTTGAGGCCAGGAAAGACCTACGAGCAGTACTTC.

This clonotype was picked up many times. The V call is TRBV5-6, the J call TRBJ2-1; 8 bases agree with TRBD2. Unmatched junction bases numbered 4, after V lost 4 bases and J lost 7 bases. CDR3 size: 13 residues. The germline V gene has CDR1 SGHDT and CDR2 YYEEEE. The chain's CDR3 is CASSPAGGNEQFF. The CDR3 region has the DNA TGTGCCAGCAGCCCCGCGGGGGGTAATGAGCAGTTCTTC.

The chain has TRBV7-9 and TRBJ2-5; D is perhaps TRBD1 (6 bases). This CDR3 has 12 amino acids. Germline assignment: CDR1 SEHNR and CDR2 FQNEAQ (reference sequence). V was cut by 7 bases and J by 3 bases, with 9 bases left in between. Here the CDR3 reads CASKAGEETQYF. Here the CDR3 DNA reads TGTGCCAGCAAGGCAGGGGAAGAGACCCAGTACTTC.

V usage is TRBV9 and J usage is TRBJ2-4; TRBD2 agrees at 13 bases. The CDR3 length is 19 residues. V was clipped by 3 bases and J by 4 bases; unmatched bases: 13. CDR1 is SGDLS and CDR2 is YYNGEE in the germline V gene. The CDR3 is CASSGDGLAGERRKNIQYF. CDR3 coding DNA: TGTGCCAGCAGCGGAGATGGACTAGCGGGAGAAAGGAGGAAAAACATTCAGTACTTC.

This clonotype has at least ten counts. The chain links TRBV7-2 to TRBJ2-1; the match to TRBD2 covers 11 bases. The CDR3 runs 15 residues. The J segment lost 7 bases and the V segment lost 3 bases, leaving 5 bases of the junction unmatched. In germline, CDR1 is SGHTA, CDR2 FQGNSA. DNA of the CDR3: TGTGCCAGCAGCTTTACCGGGACTAGCGGTAATGAGCAGTTCTTC. This encodes CASSFTGTSGNEQFF.

This clonotype was observed at least ten times. The chain has TRBV10-3 and TRBJ2-2, with 8 bases that match TRBD1. V shed 5 bases and J 6 bases; nucleotides not matched to a gene: 8. The CDR3 runs to 15 residues. Germline V gene lookup returns CDR1 ENHRY and CDR2 SYGVKD. The CDR3, as DNA: TGTGCCATCAGTCAGACAGGGGTTGTTTCCGGGGAGCTGTTTTTT. It codes for CAISQTGVVSGELFF.

Many counts were recorded for this clonotype. The chain links TRBV20-1 to TRBJ1-5; 8 nucleotides align to TRBD1. V was pared by 2 bases and J by 6 bases, with 6 bases of the junction left unmatched. The CDR3 has 14 residues. Germline lookup yields CDR1 DFQATT and CDR2 SNEGSKA (reference sequence). The CDR3 coding sequence is TGCAGTGCTAGAATGAGCAGGGGGCTTCAGCCCCAGCATTTT. Protein product: CSARMSRGLQPQHF.

The J gene is TRBJ1-1, the V gene TRBV28, with D possibly being TRBD1 (5 bases). The CDR3 contains 16 residues. Trimming took 8 bases from V and 8 from J, leaving 27 bases between them. CDR1 is MDHEN, CDR2 SYDVKM, per germline. Here the CDR3 reads CASDPLTRGVRWEAFF. In nucleotides, the CDR3 is TGTGCCAGCGATCCACTAACGCGAGGGGTTAGGTGGGAAGCTTTCTTT.

The chain is built from TRBV7-2 and TRBJ2-1, with 10 bases matching TRBD1. The CDR3 runs to 15 residues. Germline CDR1 SGHTA, CDR2 FQGNSA. The V and J ends lost 2 bases and 6 bases, in that order; junction bases with no gene match: 4. The CDR3 coding sequence is TGTGCCAGCAGCTTACGCCGGGACAGGGGCAATGAGCAGTTCTTC. It translates to CASSLRRDRGNEQFF.

The rearrangement uses TRBV30 and TRBJ1-5; 7 bases map to TRBD1. The germline gives CDR1 GTSNPN, CDR2 SVGIG (reference sequence). The V and J ends lost 2 bases and 7 bases, in that order; junction bases with no gene match: 5. This CDR3 spans 13 amino acids. The DNA for the CDR3 is TGTGCCTGGAGTCGACAGGGCGAGCAGCCCCAGCATTTT. Residues: CAWSRQGEQPQHF.

V and J are TRBV30 and TRBJ2-1; no firm D call. CDR1 and CDR2 (germline): GTSNPN, SVGIG (reference sequence). Trimming removed 2 bases at V and 7 bases at J, with 15 bases between. The CDR3 extends over 14 amino acids. The CDR3 region is CAWSTPSLPNEQFF. In nucleotides, the CDR3 is TGTGCCTGGAGTACCCCCAGTTTACCTAATGAGCAGTTCTTC.